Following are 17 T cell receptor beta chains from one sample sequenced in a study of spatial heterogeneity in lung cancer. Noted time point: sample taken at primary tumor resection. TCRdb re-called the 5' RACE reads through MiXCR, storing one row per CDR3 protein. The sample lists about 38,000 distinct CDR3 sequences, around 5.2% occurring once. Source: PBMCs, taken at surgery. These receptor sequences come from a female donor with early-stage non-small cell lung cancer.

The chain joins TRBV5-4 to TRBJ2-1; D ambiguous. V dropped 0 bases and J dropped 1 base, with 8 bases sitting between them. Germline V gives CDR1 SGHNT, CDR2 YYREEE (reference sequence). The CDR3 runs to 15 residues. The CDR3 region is CASSLDPSSYNEQFF. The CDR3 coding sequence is TGTGCCAGCAGCTTGGATCCGAGTTCCTACAATGAGCAGTTCTTC.

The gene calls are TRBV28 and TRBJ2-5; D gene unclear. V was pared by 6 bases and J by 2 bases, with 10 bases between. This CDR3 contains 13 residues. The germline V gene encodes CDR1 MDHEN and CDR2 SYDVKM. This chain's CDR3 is CASSPWQQETQYF. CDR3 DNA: TGTGCCAGCAGCCCCTGGCAGCAAGAGACCCAGTACTTC.

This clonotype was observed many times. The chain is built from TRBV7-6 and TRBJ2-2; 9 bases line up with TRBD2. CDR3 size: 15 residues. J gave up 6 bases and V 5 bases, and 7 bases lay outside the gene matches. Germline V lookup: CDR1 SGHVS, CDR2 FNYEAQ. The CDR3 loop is CASSLGVAGAGELFF. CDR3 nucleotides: TGTGCCAGCAGCCTTGGGGTAGCGGGGGCCGGGGAGCTGTTTTTT. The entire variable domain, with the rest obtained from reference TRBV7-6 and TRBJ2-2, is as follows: GAGVSQSPRYKVTKRGQDVALRCDPISGHVSLYWYRQALGQGPEFLTYFNYEAQQDKSGLPNDRFSAERPEGSISTLTIQRTEQRDSAMYRCASSLGVAGAGELFFGEGSRLTVL.

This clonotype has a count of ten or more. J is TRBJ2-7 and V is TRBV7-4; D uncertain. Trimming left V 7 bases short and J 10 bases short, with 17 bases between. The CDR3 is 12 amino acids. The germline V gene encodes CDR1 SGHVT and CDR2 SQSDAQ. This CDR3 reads CASTPSRQIQYF. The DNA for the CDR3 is TGTGCCAGCACCCCCTCCCGGCAGATACAGTACTTC.

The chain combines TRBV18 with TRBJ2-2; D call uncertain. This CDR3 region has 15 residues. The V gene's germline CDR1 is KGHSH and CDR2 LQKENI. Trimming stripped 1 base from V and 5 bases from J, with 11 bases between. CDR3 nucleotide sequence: TGTGCCAGCTCACCACTCGGGCAGACTACCGGGGAGCTGTTTTTT. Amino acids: CASSPLGQTTGELFF.

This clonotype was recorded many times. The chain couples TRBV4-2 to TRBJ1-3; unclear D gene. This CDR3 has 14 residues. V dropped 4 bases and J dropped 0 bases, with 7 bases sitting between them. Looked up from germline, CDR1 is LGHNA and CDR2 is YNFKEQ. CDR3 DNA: TGTGCCAGCAGCCCCTTTACCTCTGGAAACACCATATATTTT. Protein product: CASSPFTSGNTIYF.

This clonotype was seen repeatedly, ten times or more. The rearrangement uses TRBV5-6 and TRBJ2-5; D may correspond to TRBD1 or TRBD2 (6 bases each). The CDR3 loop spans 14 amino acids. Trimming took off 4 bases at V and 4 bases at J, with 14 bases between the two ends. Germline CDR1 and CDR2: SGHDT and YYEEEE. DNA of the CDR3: TGTGCCAGCAGCCCCGGGGGCGAAGTAGAGACCCAGTACTTC. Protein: CASSPGGEVETQYF.

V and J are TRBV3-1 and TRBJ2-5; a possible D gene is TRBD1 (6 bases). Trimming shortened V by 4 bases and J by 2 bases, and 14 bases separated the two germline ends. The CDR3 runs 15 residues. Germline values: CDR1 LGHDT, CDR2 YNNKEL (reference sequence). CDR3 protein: CASSPGQLRQETQYF. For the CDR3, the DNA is TGTGCCAGCAGCCCCGGACAGCTGAGGCAAGAGACCCAGTACTTC.

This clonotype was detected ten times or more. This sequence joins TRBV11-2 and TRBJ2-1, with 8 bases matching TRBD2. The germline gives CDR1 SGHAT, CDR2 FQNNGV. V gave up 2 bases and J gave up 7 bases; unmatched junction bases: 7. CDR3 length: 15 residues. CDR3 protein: CASSLFGSGVNEQFF. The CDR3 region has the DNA TGTGCCAGCAGCTTATTCGGTAGCGGGGTTAATGAGCAGTTCTTC.

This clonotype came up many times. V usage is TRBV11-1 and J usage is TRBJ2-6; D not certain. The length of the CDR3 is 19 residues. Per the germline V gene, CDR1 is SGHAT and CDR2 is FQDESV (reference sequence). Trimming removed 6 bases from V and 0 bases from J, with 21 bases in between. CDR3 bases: TGTGCCAGCAGTCCCAGTTCAGCCCAGAGTTTCTCTGGGGCCAACGTCCTGACTTTC. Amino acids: CASSPSSAQSFSGANVLTF. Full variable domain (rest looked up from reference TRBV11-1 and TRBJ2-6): EAEVAQSPRYKITEKSQAVAFWCDPISGHATLYWYRQILGQGPELLVQFQDESVVDDSQLPKDRFSAERLKGVDSTLKIQPAELGDSAMYLCASSPSSAQSFSGANVLTFGAGSRLTVL.

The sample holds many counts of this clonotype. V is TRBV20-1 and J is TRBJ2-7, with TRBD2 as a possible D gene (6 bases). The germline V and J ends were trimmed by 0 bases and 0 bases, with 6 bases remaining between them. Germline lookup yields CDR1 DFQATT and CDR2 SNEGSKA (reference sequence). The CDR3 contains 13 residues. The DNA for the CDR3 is TGCAGTGCTAGAGAGCGGGACTCCTACGAGCAGTACTTC. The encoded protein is CSARERDSYEQYF.

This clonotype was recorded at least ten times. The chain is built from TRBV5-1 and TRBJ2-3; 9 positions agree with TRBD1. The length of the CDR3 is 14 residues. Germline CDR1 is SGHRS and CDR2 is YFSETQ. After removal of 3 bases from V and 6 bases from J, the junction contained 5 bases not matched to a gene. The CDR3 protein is CASSSTQGADTQYF. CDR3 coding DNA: TGCGCCAGCAGCTCTACACAGGGGGCGGATACGCAGTATTTT.

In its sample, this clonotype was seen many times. This CDR3 reads CASSFDRGTSYNEQFF. In DNA form, the CDR3 reads TGTGCCAGCAGCTTCGACCGGGGGACCTCCTACAATGAGCAGTTCTTC. The chain has TRBV7-9 and TRBJ2-1, with D possibly being TRBD2 (6 bases). Between the trimmed V and J ends, which lost 3 bases and 0 bases, there was a span of 12 bases. Germline assignment: CDR1 SEHNR and CDR2 FQNEAQ (reference sequence). The CDR3 runs to 16 residues.

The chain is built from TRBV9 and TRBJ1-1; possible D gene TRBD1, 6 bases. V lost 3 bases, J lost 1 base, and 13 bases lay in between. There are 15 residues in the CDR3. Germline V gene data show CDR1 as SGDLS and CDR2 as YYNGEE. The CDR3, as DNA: TGTGCCAGCAGCGGGGGAGCAGGGGCGAACACTGAAGCTTTCTTT. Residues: CASSGGAGANTEAFF.

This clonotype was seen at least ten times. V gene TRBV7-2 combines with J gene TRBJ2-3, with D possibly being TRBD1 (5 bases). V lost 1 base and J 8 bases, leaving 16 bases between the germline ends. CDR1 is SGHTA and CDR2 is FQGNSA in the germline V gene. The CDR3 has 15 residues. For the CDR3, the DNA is TGTGCCAGCAGCTTAGTGCCCAGGGAATGGGGTACGCAGTATTTT. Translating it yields CASSLVPREWGTQYF. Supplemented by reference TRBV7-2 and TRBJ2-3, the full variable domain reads GAGVSQSPSNKVTEKGKDVELRCDPISGHTALYWYRQSLGQGLEFLIYFQGNSAPDKSGLPSDRFSAERTGGSVSTLTIQRTQQEDSAVYLCASSLVPREWGTQYFGPGTRLTVL.

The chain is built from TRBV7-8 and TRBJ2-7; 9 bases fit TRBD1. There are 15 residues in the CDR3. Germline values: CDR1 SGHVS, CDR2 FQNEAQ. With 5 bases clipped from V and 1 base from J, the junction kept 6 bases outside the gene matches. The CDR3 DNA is TGTGCCAGCAGCCAACAGGGGGCAGGGTCCTACGAGCAGTACTTC. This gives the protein CASSQQGAGSYEQYF. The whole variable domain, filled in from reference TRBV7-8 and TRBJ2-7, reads GAGVSQSPRYKVAKRGQDVALRCDPISGHVSLFWYQQALGQGPEFLTYFQNEAQLDKSGLPSDRFFAERPEGSVSTLKIQRTQQEDSAVYLCASSQQGAGSYEQYFGPGTRLTVT.

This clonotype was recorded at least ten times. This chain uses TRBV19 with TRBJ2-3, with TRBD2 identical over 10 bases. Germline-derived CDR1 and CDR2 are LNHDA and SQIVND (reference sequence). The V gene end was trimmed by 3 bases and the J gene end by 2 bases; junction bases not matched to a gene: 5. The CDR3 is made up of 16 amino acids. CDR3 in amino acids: CASSILAGENTDTQYF. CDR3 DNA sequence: TGTGCCAGTAGTATCCTAGCGGGAGAGAACACAGATACGCAGTATTTT.